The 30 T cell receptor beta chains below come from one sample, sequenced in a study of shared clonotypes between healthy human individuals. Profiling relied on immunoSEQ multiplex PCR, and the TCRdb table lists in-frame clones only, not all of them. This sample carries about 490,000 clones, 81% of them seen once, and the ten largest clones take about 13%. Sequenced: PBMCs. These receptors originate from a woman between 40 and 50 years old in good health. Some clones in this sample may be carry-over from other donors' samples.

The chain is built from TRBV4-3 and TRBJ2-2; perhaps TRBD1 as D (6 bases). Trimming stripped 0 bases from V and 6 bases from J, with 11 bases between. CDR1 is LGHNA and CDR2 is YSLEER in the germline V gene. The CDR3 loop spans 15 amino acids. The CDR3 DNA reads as TGCGCCAGCAGCCAAGATCTTCCAGGGGCCGGGGAGCTGTTTTTT. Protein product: CASSQDLPGAGELFF.

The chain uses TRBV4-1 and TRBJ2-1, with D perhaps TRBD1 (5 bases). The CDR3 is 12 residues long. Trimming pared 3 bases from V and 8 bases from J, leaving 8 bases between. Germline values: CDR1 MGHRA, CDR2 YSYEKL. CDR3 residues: CASSHIGDEQFF. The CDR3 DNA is TGCGCCAGCAGCCATATAGGGGATGAGCAGTTCTTC.

The CDR3 loop is CASSSRTSGSSGELFF. The CDR3 nucleotides read TGTGCCAGCAGTTCCCGGACTAGCGGGAGCTCGGGGGAGCTGTTTTTT. The V call is TRBV28, the J call TRBJ2-2; 13 positions agree with TRBD2. The CDR3 contains 16 residues. Trimming at V came to 4 bases and at J to 8 bases, leaving 7 bases not matched to a gene. Germline V lookup: CDR1 MDHEN, CDR2 SYDVKM.

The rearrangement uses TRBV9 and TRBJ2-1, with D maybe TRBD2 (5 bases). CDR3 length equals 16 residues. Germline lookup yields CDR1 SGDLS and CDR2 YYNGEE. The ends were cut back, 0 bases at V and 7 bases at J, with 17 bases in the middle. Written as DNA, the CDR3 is TGTGCCAGCAGCGTAGCTACCGGGGTTGCCCAAAATGAGCAGTTCTTC. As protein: CASSVATGVAQNEQFF.

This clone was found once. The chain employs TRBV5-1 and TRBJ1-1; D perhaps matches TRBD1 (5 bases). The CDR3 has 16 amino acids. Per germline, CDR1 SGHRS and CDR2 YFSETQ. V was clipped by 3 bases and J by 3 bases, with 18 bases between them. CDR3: CASSSGPGTSYTEAFF. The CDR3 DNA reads TGCGCCAGCAGCTCCGGGCCAGGGACGTCATACACTGAAGCTTTCTTT.

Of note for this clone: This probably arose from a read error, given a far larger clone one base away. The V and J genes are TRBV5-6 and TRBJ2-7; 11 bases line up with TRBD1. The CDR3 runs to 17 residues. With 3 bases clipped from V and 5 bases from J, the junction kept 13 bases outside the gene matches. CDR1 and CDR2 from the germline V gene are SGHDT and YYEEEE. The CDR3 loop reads CASSSGSGTGGSHEQYF. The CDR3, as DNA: TGTGCCAGCAGCTCGGGGTCCGGGACAGGGGGATCCCACGAGCAGTACTTC.

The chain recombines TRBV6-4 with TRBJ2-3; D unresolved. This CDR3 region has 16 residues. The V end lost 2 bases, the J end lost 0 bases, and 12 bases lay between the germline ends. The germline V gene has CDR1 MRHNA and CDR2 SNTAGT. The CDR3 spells CASSDLAADSTDTQYF. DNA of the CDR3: TGTGCCAGCAGTGACCTCGCGGCGGATAGCACAGATACGCAGTATTTT.

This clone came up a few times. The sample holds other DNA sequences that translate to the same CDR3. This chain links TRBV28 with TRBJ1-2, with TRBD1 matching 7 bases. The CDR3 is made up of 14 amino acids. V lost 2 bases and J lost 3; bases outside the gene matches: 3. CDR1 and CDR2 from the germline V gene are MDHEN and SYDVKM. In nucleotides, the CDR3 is TGTGCCAGCAGTTTAGAAGGGGGCTACTATGGCTACACCTTC. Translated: CASSLEGGYYGYTF.

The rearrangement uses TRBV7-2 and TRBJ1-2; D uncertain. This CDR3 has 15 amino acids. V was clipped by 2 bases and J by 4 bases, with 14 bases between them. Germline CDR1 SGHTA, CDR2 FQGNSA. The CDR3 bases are TGTGCCAGCAGCTTAACCTCCTCACGGAGCTATGGCTACACCTTC. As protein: CASSLTSSRSYGYTF.

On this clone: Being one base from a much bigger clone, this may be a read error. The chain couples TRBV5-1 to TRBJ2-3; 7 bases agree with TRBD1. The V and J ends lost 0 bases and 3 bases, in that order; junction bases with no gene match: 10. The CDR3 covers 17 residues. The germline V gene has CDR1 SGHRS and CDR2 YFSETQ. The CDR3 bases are TGCGCCAGCAGCTTGGCCTTAGAAGGGGGCCGTACAGATACGCAGTATTTT. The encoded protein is CASSLALEGGRTDTQYF.

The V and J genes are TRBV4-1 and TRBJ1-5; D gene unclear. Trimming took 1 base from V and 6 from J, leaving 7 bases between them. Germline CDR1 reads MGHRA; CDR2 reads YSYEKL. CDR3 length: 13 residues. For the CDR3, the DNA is TGCGCCAGCAGCCAAGCCCGAGCTCAGCCCCAGCATTTT. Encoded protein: CASSQARAQPQHF.

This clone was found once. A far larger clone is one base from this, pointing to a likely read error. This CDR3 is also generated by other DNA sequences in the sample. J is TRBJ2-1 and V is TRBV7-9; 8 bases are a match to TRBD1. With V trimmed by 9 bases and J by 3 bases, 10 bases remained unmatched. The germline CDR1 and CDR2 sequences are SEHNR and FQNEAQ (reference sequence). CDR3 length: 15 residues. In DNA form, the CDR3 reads TGTGCCAGTAGCAATCCCGGGACAGGCTACAATGAGCAGTTCTTC. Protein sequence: CASSNPGTGYNEQFF.

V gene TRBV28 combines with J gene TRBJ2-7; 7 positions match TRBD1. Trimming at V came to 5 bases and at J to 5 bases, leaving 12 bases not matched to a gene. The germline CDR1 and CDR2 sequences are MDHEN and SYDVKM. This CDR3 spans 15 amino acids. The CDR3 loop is CASSPLDRDSNEQYF. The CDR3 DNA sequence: TGTGCCAGCAGTCCGCTTGACCGGGACAGCAACGAGCAGTACTTC.

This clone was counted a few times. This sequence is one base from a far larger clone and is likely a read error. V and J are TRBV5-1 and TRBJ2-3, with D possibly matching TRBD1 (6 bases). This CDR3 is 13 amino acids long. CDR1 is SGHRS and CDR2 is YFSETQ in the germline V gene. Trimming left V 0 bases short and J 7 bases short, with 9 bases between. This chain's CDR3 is CASSLGGQHTQYF. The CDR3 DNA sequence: TGCGCCAGCAGCTTGGGGGGACAACATACGCAGTATTTT.

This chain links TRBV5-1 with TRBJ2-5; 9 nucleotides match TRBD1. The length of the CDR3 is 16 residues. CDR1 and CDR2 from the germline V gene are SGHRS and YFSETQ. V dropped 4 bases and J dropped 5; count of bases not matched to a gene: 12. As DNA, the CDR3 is TGCGCCAGCAGCACTTCTTACAGGGGGCCGGGTGAGACCCAGTACTTC. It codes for CASSTSYRGPGETQYF.

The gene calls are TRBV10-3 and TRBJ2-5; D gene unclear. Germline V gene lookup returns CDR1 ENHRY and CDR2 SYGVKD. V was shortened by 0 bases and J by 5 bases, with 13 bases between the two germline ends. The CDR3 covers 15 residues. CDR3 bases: TGTGCCATCAGTGAGTCTTTGGAGACTTGGGAGACCCAGTACTTC. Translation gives CAISESLETWETQYF.

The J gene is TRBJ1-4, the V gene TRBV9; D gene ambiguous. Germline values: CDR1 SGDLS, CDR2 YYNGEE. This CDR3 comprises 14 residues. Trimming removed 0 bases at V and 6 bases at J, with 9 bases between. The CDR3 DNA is TGTGCCAGCAGCGTAGACGGGCAGGATGAAAAACTGTTTTTT. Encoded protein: CASSVDGQDEKLFF. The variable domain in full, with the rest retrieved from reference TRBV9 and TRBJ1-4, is DSGVTQTPKHLITATGQRVTLRCSPRSGDLSVYWYQQSLDQGLQFLIQYYNGEERAKGNILERFSAQQFPDLHSELNLSSLELGDSALYFCASSVDGQDEKLFFGSGTQLSVL.

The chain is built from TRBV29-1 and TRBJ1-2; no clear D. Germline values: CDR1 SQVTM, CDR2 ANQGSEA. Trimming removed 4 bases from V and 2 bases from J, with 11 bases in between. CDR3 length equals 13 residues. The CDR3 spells CSVGGSENYGYTF. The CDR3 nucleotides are TGCAGCGTTGGAGGCAGCGAGAACTATGGCTACACCTTC.

The CDR3: CASNKGGGSGNTIYF. CDR3 DNA: TGTGCCAGCAACAAAGGCGGGGGTTCCGGAAACACCATATATTTT. The chain combines TRBV7-8 with TRBJ1-3; D is perhaps TRBD1 (5 bases). Trimming took off 7 bases at V and 4 bases at J, with 17 bases between the two ends. The CDR3 has 15 amino acids. Germline CDR1 is SGHVS and CDR2 is FQNEAQ.

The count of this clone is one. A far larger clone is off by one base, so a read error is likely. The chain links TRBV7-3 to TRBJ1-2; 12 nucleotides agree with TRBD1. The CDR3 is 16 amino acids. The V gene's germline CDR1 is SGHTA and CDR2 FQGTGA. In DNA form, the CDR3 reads TGTGCCGGCAGCCCCGGTTGGGGACAGGGGGCCGGTGGCTACACCTTC. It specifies CAGSPGWGQGAGGYTF.

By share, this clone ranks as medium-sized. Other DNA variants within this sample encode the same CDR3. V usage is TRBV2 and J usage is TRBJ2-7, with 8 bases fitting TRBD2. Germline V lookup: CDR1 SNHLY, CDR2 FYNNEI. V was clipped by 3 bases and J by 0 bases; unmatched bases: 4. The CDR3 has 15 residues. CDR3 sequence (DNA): TGTGCCAGCAGTGACGTCACTAGCGGCTCCTACGAGCAGTACTTC. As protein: CASSDVTSGSYEQYF.

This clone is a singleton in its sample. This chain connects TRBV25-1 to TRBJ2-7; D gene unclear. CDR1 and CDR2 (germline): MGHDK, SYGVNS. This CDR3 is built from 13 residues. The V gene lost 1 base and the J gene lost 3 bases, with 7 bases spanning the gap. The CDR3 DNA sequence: TGTGCCAGCAGTGAATTAGGCAGCTACGAGCAGTACTTC. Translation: CASSELGSYEQYF.

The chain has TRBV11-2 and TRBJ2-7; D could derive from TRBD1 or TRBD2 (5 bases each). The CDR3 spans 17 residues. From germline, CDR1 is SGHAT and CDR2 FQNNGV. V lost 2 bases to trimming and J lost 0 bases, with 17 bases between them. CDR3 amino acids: CASSLITGPILSYEQYF. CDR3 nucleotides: TGTGCCAGCAGCTTAATTACGGGACCGATACTCTCCTACGAGCAGTACTTC.

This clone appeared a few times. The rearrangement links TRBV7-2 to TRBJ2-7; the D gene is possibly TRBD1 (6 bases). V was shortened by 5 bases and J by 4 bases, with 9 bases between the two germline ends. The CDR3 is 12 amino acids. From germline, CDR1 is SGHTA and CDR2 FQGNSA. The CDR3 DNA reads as TGTGCCAGCAGCACAGGGTTTTACGAGCAGTACTTC. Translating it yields CASSTGFYEQYF.

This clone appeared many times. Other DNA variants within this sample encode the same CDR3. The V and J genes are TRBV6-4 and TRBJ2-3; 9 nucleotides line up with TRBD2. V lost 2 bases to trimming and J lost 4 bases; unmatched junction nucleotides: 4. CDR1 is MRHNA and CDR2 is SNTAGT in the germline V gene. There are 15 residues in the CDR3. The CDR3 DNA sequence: TGTGCCAGCAGTGACGGTAGCGGGAGCTCAGATACGCAGTATTTT. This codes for CASSDGSGSSDTQYF.

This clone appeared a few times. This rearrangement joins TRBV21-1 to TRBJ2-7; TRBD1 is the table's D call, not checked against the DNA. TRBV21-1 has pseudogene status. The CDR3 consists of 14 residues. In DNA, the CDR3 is TGTGCCAGCACCCCCCTTGGCCCGTCCTACGAGCAGTACTTC. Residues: CASTPLGPSYEQYF.

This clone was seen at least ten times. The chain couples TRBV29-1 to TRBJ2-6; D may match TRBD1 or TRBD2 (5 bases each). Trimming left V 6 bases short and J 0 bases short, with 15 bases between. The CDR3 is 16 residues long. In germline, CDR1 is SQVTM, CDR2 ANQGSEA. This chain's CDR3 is CSVARDVHSGANVLTF. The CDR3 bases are TGCAGCGTGGCTCGGGACGTCCACTCTGGGGCCAACGTCCTGACTTTC.

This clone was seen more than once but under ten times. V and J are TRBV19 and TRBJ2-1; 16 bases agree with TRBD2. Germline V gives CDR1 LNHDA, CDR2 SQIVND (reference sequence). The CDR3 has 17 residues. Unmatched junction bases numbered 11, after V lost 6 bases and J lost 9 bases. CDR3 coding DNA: TGTGCCAGTAGCGTTGGGACTAGCGGGAGGGCCGCTTTTGAGCAGTTCTTC. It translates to CASSVGTSGRAAFEQFF.

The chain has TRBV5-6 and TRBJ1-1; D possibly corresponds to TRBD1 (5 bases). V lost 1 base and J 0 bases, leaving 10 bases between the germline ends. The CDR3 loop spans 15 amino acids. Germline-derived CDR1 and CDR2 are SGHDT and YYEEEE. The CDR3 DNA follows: TGTGCCAGCAGCTTGATGGTAGGGGTGAACACTGAAGCTTTCTTT. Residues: CASSLMVGVNTEAFF.

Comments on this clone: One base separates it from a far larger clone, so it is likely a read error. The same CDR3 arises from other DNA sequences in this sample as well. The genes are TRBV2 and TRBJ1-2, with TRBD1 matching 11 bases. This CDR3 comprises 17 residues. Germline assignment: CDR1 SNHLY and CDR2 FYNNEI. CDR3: CASSEFGTGGSSYGYTF. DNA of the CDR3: TGTGCCAGCAGTGAGTTTGGGACAGGGGGATCGAGTTATGGTTACACCTTC. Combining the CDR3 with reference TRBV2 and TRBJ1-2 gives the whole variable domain EPEVTQTPSHQVTQMGQEVILRCVPISNHLYFYWYRQILGQKVEFLVSFYNNEISEKSEIFDDQFSVERPDGSNFTLKIRSTKLEDSAMYFCASSEFGTGGSSYGYTFGSGTRLTVV.